Listed below are T cell receptor beta chains from one sample, sequenced in a study of cytomegalovirus exposure and HLA in healthy donors. Produced via immunoSEQ multiplex PCR; TCRdb's table is partial and in-frame only. The sample lists some 200,000 clones, 82% occurring once. The specimen was PBMCs. The receptors here all came from a boy aged 2 to 10 in good health and CMV-seronegative. The CDR3 runs from the conserved cysteine through the conserved F or W. The order of the fields is CDR3 protein, V gene, CDR3 length, D gene. D genes are given only for firm matches.

CDR3: CASSLQGSTYEQYF; V: TRBV5-4; length: 14; D: -
CDR3: CASSYSRHYGYTF; V: TRBV6-5; length: 13; D: -
CDR3: CASSKSLNQGAPRYIQYF; V: TRBV19; length: 18; D: TRBD1
CDR3: CASRSLSYNEQFF; V: TRBV7-2; length: 13; D: -
CDR3: CASSPSPGLAYEQYF; V: TRBV4-3; length: 15; D: -
CDR3: CATQGSPQNTQYF; V: TRBV10-3; length: 13; D: TRBD1
CDR3: CATSTFEELGGRFF; V: TRBV15; length: 14; D: -
CDR3: CASGLERGDTQYF; V: TRBV12-5; length: 13; D: TRBD2
CDR3: CARTPGWETQYF; V: TRBV6-4; length: 12; D: -
CDR3: CASSLERGSTDTQYF; V: TRBV5-1; length: 15; D: -
CDR3: CASSRGGYTF; V: TRBV4-2; length: 10; D: -
CDR3: CASSYSSGSYNSLLHF; V: TRBV6-6; length: 16; D: -
CDR3: CASSRDRGNSPLHF; V: TRBV6-5; length: 14; D: TRBD1
CDR3: CASRRGQEPTEAFF; V: TRBV7-9; length: 14; D: TRBD1
CDR3: CASNRATDTQYF; V: TRBV7-9; length: 12; D: -
CDR3: CASGVIGNQPQHF; V: TRBV2; length: 13; D: -
CDR3: CASSESSEVQRGVTDTQYF; V: TRBV10-1; length: 19; D: TRBD2
CDR3: CASSQVVGENSPLHF; V: TRBV4-1; length: 15; D: -
CDR3: CASSLISGTGELFF; V: TRBV7-7; length: 14; D: -
CDR3: CASSLTSGTFHSYNEQFF; V: TRBV7-3; length: 18; D: TRBD2
CDR3: CASSSPDGTQYF; V: TRBV19; length: 12; D: -
CDR3: CASSVRDRSSYEQYF; V: TRBV6-1; length: 15; D: TRBD1
CDR3: CASSSTGLPTGELFF; V: TRBV7-7; length: 15; D: -
CDR3: CASSPPVRDRAYEQYF; V: TRBV7-9; length: 16; D: TRBD1
CDR3: CASSLGGLYGSGNTIYF; V: TRBV7-2; length: 17; D: -
CDR3: CASSVLLAGTDTQYF; V: TRBV6-1; length: 15; D: TRBD2
CDR3: CASSPLGGGTDTQYF; V: TRBV5-1; length: 15; D: TRBD2
CDR3: CASSQELGGGQYF; V: TRBV4-3; length: 13; D: TRBD2
CDR3: CASSVQGAGGTEAFF; V: TRBV9; length: 15; D: TRBD1
CDR3: CASSEGWAGRDYGYTF; V: TRBV6-1; length: 16; D: -
CDR3: CASSQVSGGYNEQFF; V: TRBV4-2; length: 15; D: TRBD2
CDR3: CASSQSRLAGGRNYGYTF; V: TRBV4-1; length: 18; D: -
CDR3: CAVHSGAGRGYTF; V: TRBV6-5; length: 13; D: -
CDR3: CASSYSIPEQGNAFF; V: TRBV6-6; length: 15; D: TRBD1
CDR3: CASSERAVLRTNEKLFF; V: TRBV2; length: 17; D: -
CDR3: CATSPGTDTQYF; V: TRBV15; length: 12; D: -
CDR3: CASSDGGGRFFGTEAFF; V: TRBV7-9; length: 17; D: -
CDR3: CASIKTGGYTEAFF; V: TRBV6-1; length: 14; D: TRBD1
CDR3: CASSPGQGVYEQYF; V: TRBV4-1; length: 14; D: TRBD1
CDR3: CASSQEQGTWEAFF; V: TRBV7-2; length: 14; D: -
CDR3: CASSLRKGLASGELFF; V: TRBV19; length: 16; D: TRBD2
CDR3: CASSPLGAGSGEQFF; V: TRBV18; length: 15; D: TRBD2
CDR3: CAISDSYYGYTF; V: TRBV10-3; length: 12; D: -
CDR3: CASSPDTNTEAFF; V: TRBV5-1; length: 13; D: -
CDR3: CASSLSGTGINEQFF; V: TRBV5-1; length: 15; D: TRBD1
CDR3: CASSPQAARGTHGYTF; V: TRBV7-9; length: 16; D: TRBD1
CDR3: CASSRVGEGFHYGYTF; V: TRBV19; length: 16; D: -